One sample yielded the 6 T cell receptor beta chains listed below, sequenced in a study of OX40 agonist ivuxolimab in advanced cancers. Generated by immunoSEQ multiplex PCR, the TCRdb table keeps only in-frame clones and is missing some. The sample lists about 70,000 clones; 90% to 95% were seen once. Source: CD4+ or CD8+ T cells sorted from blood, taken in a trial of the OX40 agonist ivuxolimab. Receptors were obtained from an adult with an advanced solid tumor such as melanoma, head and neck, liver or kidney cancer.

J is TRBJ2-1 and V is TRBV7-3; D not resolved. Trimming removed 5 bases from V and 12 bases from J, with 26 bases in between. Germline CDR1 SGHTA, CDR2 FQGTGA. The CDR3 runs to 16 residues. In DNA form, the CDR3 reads TGTGCCAGCAGCCCGGAGACGTCTGGATCGATTTTGGGGCAGTTCTTC. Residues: CASSPETSGSILGQFF. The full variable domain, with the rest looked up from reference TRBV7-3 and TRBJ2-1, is GAGVSQTPSNKVTEKGKYVELRCDPISGHTALYWYRQSLGQGPEFLIYFQGTGAADDSGLPNDRFFAVRPEGSVSTLKIQRTERGDSAVYLCASSPETSGSILGQFFGPGTRLTVL.

The CDR3 sequence is CASSETRQETQYF. CDR3 in DNA: TGTGCCAGCAGCGAGACTAGGCAAGAGACCCAGTACTTC. The chain is built from TRBV7-2 and TRBJ2-5; D perhaps matches TRBD2 (6 bases). The CDR3 spans 13 residues. V was clipped by 5 bases and J by 2 bases, with 9 bases between them. The germline gives CDR1 SGHTA, CDR2 FQGNSA.

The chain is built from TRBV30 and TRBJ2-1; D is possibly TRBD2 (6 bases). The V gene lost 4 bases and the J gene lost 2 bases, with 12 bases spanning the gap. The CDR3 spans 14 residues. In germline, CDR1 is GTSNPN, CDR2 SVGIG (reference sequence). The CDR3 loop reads CAWTAGTPYNEQFF. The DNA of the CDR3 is TGTGCCTGGACAGCCGGGACTCCCTACAATGAGCAGTTCTTC. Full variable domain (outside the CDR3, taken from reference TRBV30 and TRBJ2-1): SQTIHQWPATLVQPVGSPLSLECTVEGTSNPNLYWYRQAAGRGLQLLFYSVGIGQISSEVPQNLSASRPQDRQFILSSKKLLLSDSGFYLCAWTAGTPYNEQFFGPGTRLTVL.

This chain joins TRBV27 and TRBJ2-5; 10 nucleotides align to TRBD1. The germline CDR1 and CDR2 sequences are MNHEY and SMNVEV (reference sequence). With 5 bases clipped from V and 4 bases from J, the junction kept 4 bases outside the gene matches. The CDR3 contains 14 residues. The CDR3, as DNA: TGTGCCAGCAGTATGGGACAGGGGATAGAGACCCAGTACTTC. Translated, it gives CASSMGQGIETQYF.

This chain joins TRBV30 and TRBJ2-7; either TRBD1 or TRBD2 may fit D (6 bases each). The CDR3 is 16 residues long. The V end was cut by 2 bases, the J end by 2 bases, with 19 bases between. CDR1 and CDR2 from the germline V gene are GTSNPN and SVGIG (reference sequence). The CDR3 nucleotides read TGTGCCTGGAGTCCTAAGGGAGGAAGGGGGACCTACGAGCAGTACTTC. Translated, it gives CAWSPKGGRGTYEQYF.

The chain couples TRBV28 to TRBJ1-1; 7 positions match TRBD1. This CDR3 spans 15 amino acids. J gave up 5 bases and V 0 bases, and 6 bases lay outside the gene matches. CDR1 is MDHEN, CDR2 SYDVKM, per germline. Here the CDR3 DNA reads TGTGCCAGCAGTTTATGGGAACAGGGGAGGACTGAAGCTTTCTTT. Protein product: CASSLWEQGRTEAFF.